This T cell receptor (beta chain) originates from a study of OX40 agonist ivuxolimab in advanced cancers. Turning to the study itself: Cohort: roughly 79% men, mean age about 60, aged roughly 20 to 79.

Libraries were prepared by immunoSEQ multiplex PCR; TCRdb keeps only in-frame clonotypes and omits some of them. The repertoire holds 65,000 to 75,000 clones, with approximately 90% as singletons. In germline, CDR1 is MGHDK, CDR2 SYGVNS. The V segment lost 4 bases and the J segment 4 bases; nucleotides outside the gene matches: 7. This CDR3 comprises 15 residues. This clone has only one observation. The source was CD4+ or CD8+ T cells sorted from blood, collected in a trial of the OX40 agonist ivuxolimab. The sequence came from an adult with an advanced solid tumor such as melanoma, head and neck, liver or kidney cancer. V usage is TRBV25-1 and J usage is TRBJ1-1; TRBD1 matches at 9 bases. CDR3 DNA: TGTGCCAGCAGTGCACCAGACAGGGGGGGCACTGAAGCTTTCTTT. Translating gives CASSAPDRGGTEAFF.